This T cell receptor beta chain was sequenced for a study of blood T cell repertoires in COVID-19. Only in-frame clones appear in the TCRdb table, and some are missing; sequencing was by immunoSEQ multiplex PCR. The table includes 200,000 to 300,000 clones, about 87% detected once. A word on this clone: The same CDR3 arises from other DNA sequences in this sample as well.

The J segment lost 4 bases and the V segment lost 2 bases, leaving 3 bases of the junction unmatched. Germline CDR1 is SGDLS and CDR2 is YYNGEE. There are 15 residues in the CDR3. This sequence originates from a woman under 40 with acute COVID-19. What was sequenced was PBMCs or T cells enriched from blood (not recorded which). The chain combines TRBV9 with TRBJ2-1; 10 positions agree with TRBD2. The CDR3 DNA reads as TGTGCCAGCAGCGTCGGACTAGCGGAATACAATGAGCAGTTCTTC. This codes for CASSVGLAEYNEQFF.